The 23 T cell receptor beta chains below were found in one sample sequenced in a study of regulatory T cells in long-lasting Graves disease (dated by TCRdb to about 2021). Library preparation employed multiplex PCR. The instrument given in TCRdb is Illumina HiSeq 4000. iRepertoire HTBI primers and Arm-PCR amplification of CDR3 regions were used to construct TCR beta libraries. Clones were called with MiXCR by TCRdb after fastp trimmed the public reads at Q25, and only in-frame beta chains were retained. Every entry covers one CDR3 protein and lists the most common genes and DNA from its rows. Across this sample there are under 250,000 distinct CDR3 sequences, with less than 20% seen only once. In total, the top ten clones hold approximately 12% of the sample. The time point label, read with the paper, signifies: newly diagnosed GD, antithyroid drugs for less than 3 months. RNA was extracted from PBMCs in TRIzol for both TCR sequencing and RNA sequencing.

This sample also belongs to another study, concerning T cells in Graves' hyperthyroidism and ophthalmopathy.

Sequencing used peripheral blood mononuclear cells (PBMCs), obtained at new diagnosis, from a patient treated with antithyroid drugs. The receptor source for this set is a young woman with Graves disease. Donor details come from another sample of the same person, matched by shared clones.

This clonotype has at least ten counts. This chain connects TRBV30 to TRBJ1-5; TRBD1 matches at 9 bases. The germline V gene encodes CDR1 GTSNPN and CDR2 SVGIG (reference sequence). This CDR3 spans 15 amino acids. V was clipped by 3 bases and J by 6 bases; unmatched bases: 9. CDR3 sequence: CAWRDSGTGSQPQHF. The CDR3 bases are TGTGCCTGGAGGGATAGTGGGACAGGGAGTCAGCCCCAGCATTTT.

Ten or more counts support this clonotype. As DNA, the CDR3 is TGTGCCAGCAGACCCTGGACTGAGAACACTGAAGCTTTCTTT. Its protein product is CASRPWTENTEAFF. V is TRBV2 and J is TRBJ1-1; D gene unclear. The CDR3 is 14 amino acids. CDR1 SNHLY and CDR2 FYNNEI come from the germline V gene. Trimming left V 6 bases short and J 1 base short, with 12 bases between. Variable domain in full (rest from reference TRBV2 and TRBJ1-1): EPEVTQTPSHQVTQMGQEVILRCVPISNHLYFYWYRQILGQKVEFLVSFYNNEISEKSEIFDDQFSVERPDGSNFTLKIRSTKLEDSAMYFCASRPWTENTEAFFGQGTRLTVV.

This clonotype was seen at least ten times. The genes are TRBV6-1 and TRBJ1-1, with D hard to call. The CDR3 consists of 12 residues. CDR1 and CDR2 from the germline V gene are MNHNS and SASEGT. Trimming left V 6 bases short and J 10 bases short, with 15 bases between. The CDR3 DNA follows: TGTGCCAGCAGACGGACCGGCGAGGCAGCTTTCTTT. Translation gives CASRRTGEAAFF.

This clonotype was found many times. V is TRBV6-4 and J is TRBJ1-2; possible D gene TRBD1, 5 bases. Germline V CDR1 and CDR2: MRHNA, SNTAGT. V was trimmed by 7 bases and J by 7 bases, leaving 16 bases between them. This CDR3 has 13 residues. The CDR3 loop reads CASTPGFGAGYTF. CDR3 sequence (DNA): TGTGCCAGCACTCCGGGGTTTGGGGCTGGCTACACCTTC.

About this clonotype: A read error may produce the germline difference seen at one junction end. The rearrangement joins TRBV11-2 to TRBJ1-3, with TRBD1 matching 11 bases. Per germline, CDR1 SGHAT and CDR2 FQNNGV. The CDR3 is 15 amino acids. CDR3: CASRVQGQGGNTVYF. The CDR3 DNA follows: TGTGCCAGCCGCGTACAGGGACAGGGGGGAAACACCGTATATTTT.

The genes are TRBV4-1 and TRBJ1-4; D is undetermined. The CDR3 is 16 residues long. Trimming removed 1 base from V and 0 bases from J, with 9 bases in between. Per germline, CDR1 MGHRA and CDR2 YSYEKL. DNA for the CDR3: TGCGCCAGCAGCCAAGTGGACGGAGCAACTAATGAAAAACTGTTTTTT. It encodes CASSQVDGATNEKLFF.

The chain joins TRBV5-4 to TRBJ1-1; TRBD1 might be the D (6 bases). From germline, CDR1 is SGHNT and CDR2 YYREEE (reference sequence). The V gene lost 0 bases and the J gene lost 4 bases, with 19 bases spanning the gap. There are 17 residues in the CDR3. CDR3 DNA sequence: TGTGCCAGCAGCTTGGAGGGGAGGACAGTCCCAAGCACTGAAGCTTTCTTT. This encodes CASSLEGRTVPSTEAFF.

The chain joins TRBV7-9 to TRBJ2-1, with D perhaps matching TRBD2 (5 bases). Trimming took 11 bases from V and 10 from J, leaving 27 bases between them. This CDR3 contains 15 residues. Germline CDR1 and CDR2: SEHNR and FQNEAQ (reference sequence). The CDR3 protein is CASPPVRAGLGEQFF. CDR3 in DNA: TGTGCCTCCCCCCCCGTGAGGGCCGGGCTGGGCGAGCAGTTCTTC.

This clonotype was found many times. V gene TRBV6-5 combines with J gene TRBJ1-5, with D maybe TRBD1 (5 bases). V was clipped by 2 bases and J by 1 base, with 9 bases between them. The length of the CDR3 is 15 residues. CDR1 is MNHEY, CDR2 SVGAGI, per germline. CDR3 DNA sequence: TGTGCCAGCAGTTACGTACAGGCGAGCAATCAGCCCCAGCATTTT. Encoded protein: CASSYVQASNQPQHF.

At least ten counts were recorded for this clonotype. The chain combines TRBV7-2 with TRBJ1-1; 7 positions agree with TRBD1. The germline V gene encodes CDR1 SGHTA and CDR2 FQGNSA. Trimming took 3 bases from V and 10 from J; bases not matched to a gene: 8. CDR3 length: 13 amino acids. CDR3 amino acids: CASSLGTVERAFF. The CDR3 DNA is TGTGCCAGCAGCTTGGGGACAGTGGAGCGAGCTTTCTTT.

The sample holds many counts of this clonotype. This rearrangement joins TRBV29-1 to TRBJ2-7, with TRBD1 as a possible D gene (5 bases). V was trimmed by 4 bases and J by 6 bases, leaving 13 bases between them. CDR1 is SQVTM, CDR2 ANQGSEA, per germline. There are 12 residues in the CDR3. The CDR3: CSVAQGGSEQYF. CDR3 DNA: TGCAGCGTTGCTCAGGGTGGGTCCGAGCAGTACTTC.

This clonotype was counted ten times or more. The chain joins TRBV3-1 to TRBJ2-1, with unresolved D. This CDR3 spans 12 amino acids. Germline V gene sequence: CDR1 LGHDT, CDR2 YNNKEL (reference sequence). V shed 4 bases and J shed 8 bases, with 9 bases lying between them. The CDR3 loop is CASSLYPHEQFF. The CDR3 nucleotides read TGTGCCAGCAGCCTATACCCCCATGAGCAGTTCTTC.

Comments on this clonotype: One base separates it from a far larger clone, so it is likely a read error. The V and J genes are TRBV6-5 and TRBJ2-5, with a weak D call TRBD1 (5 bases). CDR1 is MNHEY and CDR2 is SVGAGI in the germline V gene. The CDR3 is 16 amino acids. DNA for the CDR3: TGTGCCAGCAGTTTAGGGGCACCGCGACGCCAAGAGACCCAGCACTTC. Residues: CASSLGAPRRQETQHF.

This clonotype was picked up many times. The J gene is TRBJ1-1, the V gene TRBV15; D is ambiguous. This CDR3 comprises 16 residues. The germline gives CDR1 LNHNV, CDR2 YYDKDF (reference sequence). V gave up 5 bases and J gave up 1 base, with 17 bases separating them. The CDR3 reads CATSAQGIEGNTEAFF. CDR3 nucleotide sequence: TGTGCCACCAGCGCACAAGGGATAGAGGGGAACACTGAAGCTTTCTTT. The full variable domain, with the rest looked up from reference TRBV15 and TRBJ1-1, is DAMVIQNPRYQVTQFGKPVTLSCSQTLNHNVMYWYQQKSSQAPKLLFHYYDKDFNNEADTPDNFQSRRPNTSFCFLDIRSPGLGDTAMYLCATSAQGIEGNTEAFFGQGTRLTVV.

This sequence joins TRBV20-1 and TRBJ2-3, with 9 bases aligning to TRBD2. V was pared by 6 bases and J by 2 bases, with 9 bases of the junction left unmatched. The CDR3 totals 15 residues. From germline, CDR1 is DFQATT and CDR2 SNEGSKA (reference sequence). CDR3 region: CSARTSATFTDTQYF. The CDR3 DNA reads TGCAGTGCCAGGACTAGCGCTACGTTCACAGATACGCAGTATTTT.

This clonotype was counted ten times or more. CDR3 in DNA: TGTGCCAGCAGTGTAAGGGGCACAGATACGCAGTATTTT. Translated: CASSVRGTDTQYF. The V call is TRBV28, the J call TRBJ2-3; D is uncertain. The CDR3 runs to 13 residues. V was shortened by 5 bases and J by 1 base, with 7 bases between the two germline ends. Germline lookup yields CDR1 MDHEN and CDR2 SYDVKM.

This clonotype was found many times. The CDR3, as DNA: TGTGCCAGCAGTTTGGGGTTGACTGAAGCTTTCTTT. Protein: CASSLGLTEAFF. The V gene is TRBV28, the J gene TRBJ1-1; no clear D gene. V was clipped by 3 bases and J by 5 bases, with 7 bases between them. The CDR3 is 12 amino acids. Germline V CDR1 and CDR2: MDHEN, SYDVKM.

This clonotype is a singleton in its sample. The chain joins TRBV30 to TRBJ2-3; tentative D call: TRBD2 (6 bases). V lost 3 bases and J 2 bases, leaving 9 bases between the germline ends. Per germline, CDR1 GTSNPN and CDR2 SVGIG (reference sequence). The CDR3 has 13 amino acids. The CDR3 reads CAWRGTYTDTQYF. The DNA of the CDR3 is TGTGCCTGGAGGGGGACTTACACAGATACGCAGTATTTT.

This clonotype was seen at least ten times. CDR3 nucleotide sequence: TGTGCCACCGGACAGACTATTGGTTCTGGGGCCAACGTCCTGACTTTC. This encodes CATGQTIGSGANVLTF. This chain links TRBV24-1 with TRBJ2-6; D possibly corresponds to TRBD1 (6 bases). V was shortened by 9 bases and J by 1 base, with 15 bases between the two germline ends. The CDR3 extends over 16 amino acids. The germline V gene encodes CDR1 KGHDR and CDR2 SFDVKD.

At least ten counts were recorded for this clonotype. The CDR3 DNA follows: TGTGCCAGCAGCCGAGGACAGGGGAGAGGTGGCAATCAGCCCCAGCATTTT. Its translation is CASSRGQGRGGNQPQHF. The rearrangement uses TRBV12-3 or TRBV12-4 and TRBJ1-5; 9 bases agree with TRBD1. The CDR3 runs 17 residues. The J segment lost 2 bases and the V segment lost 6 bases, leaving 11 bases of the junction unmatched.

The gene calls are TRBV7-8 and TRBJ1-1; D remains ambiguous. Looked up from germline, CDR1 is SGHVS and CDR2 is FQNEAQ. The CDR3 is 12 amino acids. The V and J ends lost 4 bases and 9 bases respectively, with 12 bases between them. CDR3 region: CASSSAGDKAFF. The CDR3 DNA sequence: TGTGCCAGCAGCTCCGCGGGTGATAAAGCTTTCTTT. The variable domain in full, completed from reference TRBV7-8 and TRBJ1-1, reads GAGVSQSPRYKVAKRGQDVALRCDPISGHVSLFWYQQALGQGPEFLTYFQNEAQLDKSGLPSDRFFAERPEGSVSTLKIQRTQQEDSAVYLCASSSAGDKAFFGQGTRLTVV.

This clonotype was recorded many times. This chain uses TRBV7-9 with TRBJ1-2; a possible D gene is TRBD1 (5 bases). Germline-derived CDR1 and CDR2 are SEHNR and FQNEAQ (reference sequence). V was trimmed by 1 base and J by 2 bases, leaving 14 bases between them. The CDR3 has 16 amino acids. Here the CDR3 reads CASSLGGTGENYGYTF. DNA for the CDR3: TGTGCCAGCAGCTTAGGGGGCACAGGCGAAAACTATGGCTACACCTTC.

This clonotype was recorded many times. The V and J genes are TRBV6-5 and TRBJ1-1; D call uncertain. This CDR3 has 16 amino acids. Trimming cost V 0 bases and J 4 bases, with 15 bases left between them. Germline CDR1 MNHEY, CDR2 SVGAGI. In DNA form, the CDR3 reads TGTGCCAGCAGTTACTCGGTTCTGGGGAAGGGCACTGAAGCTTTCTTT. It encodes CASSYSVLGKGTEAFF.